These T cell receptor beta chains were read from a single sample in a study of blood T cells in healthy people across ages. Each CDR3 protein gets one entry after TCRdb re-called the 5' RACE reads with MiXCR. Of 1.5 million to 2 million distinct CDR3 sequences listed, 28% are singletons. The sample was blood. These receptors were collected from a woman aged 25-40 years in good health. Both conserved end residues are part of each CDR3. D genes are given only for firm matches. Clone size is given for some rows only: seen once, a few or many times, or a class if the clone is expanded.

d_gene	v_gene	abundance	j_gene	CDR3aa	CDR3nt
-	TRBV12-3/TRBV12-4	many	TRBJ2-1	CASSPFGRNEQFF	TGTGCCAGCAGTCCGTTCGGACGCAATGAGCAGTTCTTC
-	TRBV20-1	-	TRBJ2-5	CSAKLLSAGTTQETQYF	TGCAGTGCTAAGTTGTTGTCGGCGGGCACTACACAAGAGACCCAGTACTTC
TRBD2	TRBV7-9	-	TRBJ2-1	CTSSFHLAGGPRNEQFF	TGTACCAGCAGCTTCCACCTAGCGGGAGGTCCACGGAATGAGCAGTTCTTC
-	TRBV19	few	TRBJ1-2	CASSIGRINYGYTF	TGTGCCAGTAGTATCGGCAGGATTAACTATGGCTACACCTTC
-	TRBV7-2	-	TRBJ2-5	CASRRQQGETQYF	TGTGCCAGCAGGCGCCAGCAGGGAGAGACCCAGTACTTC
-	TRBV5-1	-	TRBJ2-4	CASSRNADGVGKNIQYF	TGCGCCAGCAGTCGAAACGCTGATGGGGTAGGCAAAAACATTCAGTACTTC
-	TRBV7-4	few	TRBJ1-4	CASSLPRDLSTNEKLFF	TGTGCCAGCAGCCTTCCTAGGGACCTATCAACTAATGAAAAACTGTTTTTT
-	TRBV6-6	-	TRBJ1-5	CASSYRSRAVDQPQHF	TGTGCCAGCAGTTACCGATCTCGGGCAGTTGATCAGCCCCAGCATTTT
TRBD1	TRBV29-1	-	TRBJ1-2	CSVEDLWSGGVGYTF	TGCAGCGTTGAAGATCTTTGGTCAGGGGGCGTCGGCTACACCTTC
TRBD2	TRBV5-1	once	TRBJ2-7	CASSCEMRQREGPYEQYF	TGCGCCAGCAGCTGTGAGATGCGACAGCGGGAGGGCCCTTACGAGCAGTACTTC
TRBD2	TRBV7-3	-	TRBJ2-5	CASSLEGRGGGETQYF	TGTGCCAGCAGCTTAGAAGGGAGGGGTGGAGGAGAGACCCAGTACTTC
-	TRBV29-1	-	TRBJ2-7	CSVTGRNTITFSYEQYF	TGCAGCGTTACAGGGAGGAATACCATCACTTTCTCCTACGAGCAGTACTTC
-	TRBV3-1	few	TRBJ2-6	CASSQGDSGANVLTF	TGTGCCAGCAGCCAGGGGGACTCTGGGGCCAACGTCCTGACTTTC
-	TRBV10-3	-	TRBJ2-5	CAISESTFQETQYF	TGTGCCATCAGTGAGTCCACCTTCCAAGAGACCCAGTACTTC
-	TRBV12-3/TRBV12-4	-	TRBJ2-5	CASSPSSLRGETQYF	TGTGCCAGCAGTCCTAGTTCCTTGCGGGGAGAGACCCAGTACTTC